This paragraph covers one TCR beta chain sequence. As yet, its antigen is unknown. CDR1 and CDR2 (germline): MNHEY, SVGEGT. The CDR3 contains 17 residues. The junction had 12 bases not matched to a gene; V was cut back by 6 bases and J by 0 bases. The use of a sample-barcoded 5' primer and a J-beta primer mix characterized a second PCR of roughly 7 to 11 cycles. MiXCR, run by TCRdb on the 5' RACE reads, gives a single entry per CDR3 protein. The table includes fewer than 950,000 distinct CDR3 sequences, about 37% detected once. The sample originates from a study of blood T cells in healthy people across ages. Overall study results and limits: Significant beta diversity loss was already apparent by age roughly 38, declining roughly linearly. There was a strong correlation between TCR beta diversity and naive T cell percentage.

Sequencing used blood. The clonotype comes from a man between 18 and 29 years old in good health. The V call is TRBV6-2 or TRBV6-3, the J call TRBJ1-2; 8 positions agree with TRBD1. The CDR3 region is CASRDREYPSANYGYTF. CDR3 bases: TGTGCCAGCAGGGACAGGGAGTACCCGAGCGCTAACTATGGCTACACCTTC.